A selection of T cell receptor beta chains follows, all from one sample in a study of PD-1 and CTLA-4 blockade in melanoma. Sequencing was performed with immunoSEQ multiplex PCR; in TCRdb, only in-frame clones are kept and a portion is missing. The sample holds about 16,000 clones; roughly 70% are singletons and the top ten take 11% to 15%. Here the sequenced sample was CD8+ T cells from peripheral blood, taken from a patient given anti-PD-1 treatment. Receptor source: a human donor with melanoma. Each CDR3 is given with its conserved first and last residue. The D gene is left open where the match is weak. Size tells how often a clone was seen (once, few, many) or the class of an expanded clone, and some rows leave it out.

cdr3_length	v_call	j_call	clone_size	d_call	cdr3_nt	cdr3_aa
13	TRBV30	TRBJ1-2	-	-	TGTGCCTGGAGTTATGTACAGGGCGATGGCTACACCTTC	CAWSYVQGDGYTF
17	TRBV3-1/TRBV3-2	TRBJ2-7	-	TRBD2	TGTGCCAGCAGCCGAGGGACTAGCCGAGGGAGGGGCTACGAGCAGTACTTC	CASSRGTSRGRGYEQYF
15	TRBV4-2	TRBJ1-5	few	-	TGTGCCAGCAGCCAAGTCCCAGCGAGCAATCAGCCCCAGCATTTT	CASSQVPASNQPQHF
15	TRBV5-8	TRBJ1-2	-	-	TGTGCCAGCAGCTTTAAGGGGCGATGGGGCTATGGCTACACCTTC	CASSFKGRWGYGYTF
13	TRBV3-1/TRBV3-2	TRBJ1-4	-	-	TGTGCCAGCAGCCCCTGGACAGATGAAAAACTGTTTTTT	CASSPWTDEKLFF
16	TRBV3-1/TRBV3-2	TRBJ2-3	-	-	TGTGCCAGCAGCCAAGATCTAGCCAGGGACGCAGATACGCAGTATTTT	CASSQDLARDADTQYF
14	TRBV2	TRBJ1-2	-	-	TGTGCCAGCAGTGAAGAGCAGGGGTGGTATGGCTACACCTTC	CASSEEQGWYGYTF
14	TRBV19	TRBJ1-1	few	-	TGTGCCAGTAGCCCCCAGGGGATGAACACTGAAGCTTTCTTT	CASSPQGMNTEAFF
15	TRBV29-1	TRBJ2-1	few	-	TGCAGCGCGACCCAGTGGGGGAGCTCACACAATGAGCAGTTCTTC	CSATQWGSSHNEQFF
15	TRBV19	TRBJ2-5	-	-	TGTGCCAGTAGTCCCCGGGGACACCTCCAAGAGACCCAGTACTTC	CASSPRGHLQETQYF
15	TRBV14	TRBJ1-1	once	TRBD1	TGTGCCAGCAGCCGCCGGGACAGCATGAACACTGAAGCTTTCTTT	CASSRRDSMNTEAFF
13	TRBV11-2	TRBJ2-7	-	TRBD1	TGTGCCAGCAGCACAGGACAGGGCTACGAGCAGTACTTC	CASSTGQGYEQYF
14	TRBV7-6	TRBJ2-3	-	-	TGTGCCAGCAGCTTAGCGTCGGGGGTAGATACGCAGTATTTT	CASSLASGVDTQYF
15	TRBV7-6	TRBJ1-5	few	TRBD1	TGTGCCAGCAGCCCCCGGACAGGGGGCAATCAGCCCCAGCATTTT	CASSPRTGGNQPQHF
16	TRBV23-1	TRBJ2-3	-	-	TGCGCCAGCAGTCAAACCTCCGGGACTAGCACAGATACGCAGTATTTT	CASSQTSGTSTDTQYF
13	TRBV5-6	TRBJ1-1	-	-	TGTGCCAGCAGCTTCCAGGGTAACACTGAAGCTTTCTTT	CASSFQGNTEAFF
13	TRBV27	TRBJ2-7	-	-	TGTGCCAGCAGTCCGACGTCTGAGTACGAGCAGTACTTC	CASSPTSEYEQYF